Listed below are T cell receptor beta chains from one sample, sequenced in a study of T cell responses to AZD1222 COVID-19 vaccine. Measured with immunoSEQ multiplex PCR; TCRdb has only the in-frame clones, and not every one. The table has fewer than 150,000 clones, roughly 86% seen once. This specimen consisted of peripheral blood, obtained 28 days after the second AZD1222 dose. The origin of the receptors is an adult who received the AZD1222 COVID-19 vaccine. CDR3s include the opening cysteine and the closing phenylalanine or tryptophan. A D gene is named only where the DNA matches it firmly. Clone size appears in some rows only: once, few, many, or a class for an expanded clone.

TRBJ2-3,TRBV24-1,-,TRBD1,CATSDFLGTGSTDTQYF,TGTGCCACCAGTGATTTTTTAGGGACAGGGAGCACAGATACGCAGTATTTT
TRBJ2-2,TRBV7-2,once,TRBD2,CASSPQPGLATTGELFF,TGTGCCAGCAGTCCGCAACCGGGACTAGCGACCACCGGGGAGCTGTTTTTT
TRBJ1-1,TRBV7-3,once,TRBD1,CASSRQGDTEAFF,TGTGCCAGCAGCCGGCAGGGGGACACTGAAGCTTTCTTT
TRBJ1-1,TRBV7-8,-,-,CASSLRATSEAFF,TGTGCCAGCAGCTTAAGGGCGACATCGGAAGCTTTCTTT
TRBJ1-4,TRBV4-1,-,TRBD1,CASSRTGETDEKLFF,TGCGCCAGCAGCCGCACAGGGGAGACGGATGAAAAACTGTTTTTT
TRBJ2-1,TRBV19,-,-,CASSLSPLYNEQFF,TGTGCCAGTAGTCTGTCACCGCTCTACAATGAGCAGTTCTTC
TRBJ2-3,TRBV27,-,-,CASRAFLRGGDTQYF,TGTGCCAGCAGGGCGTTCCTACGAGGCGGAGATACGCAGTATTTT
TRBJ2-2,TRBV19,-,TRBD2,CASSNLAGVTGELFF,TGTGCCAGTAGTAACCTAGCGGGGGTCACCGGGGAGCTGTTTTTT
TRBJ1-2,TRBV4-1,-,-,CASSQERWNGYTF,TGCGCCAGCAGCCAAGAAAGGTGGAACGGCTACACCTTC
TRBJ2-7,TRBV7-2,-,-,CASSLRDRSYEQYF,TGTGCCAGCAGCCTCCGGGACCGCTCCTACGAGCAGTACTTC
TRBJ2-5,TRBV6-5,-,TRBD2,CASRPTGTNPETQYF,TGTGCCAGCAGACCAACCGGGACTAACCCAGAGACCCAGTACTTC